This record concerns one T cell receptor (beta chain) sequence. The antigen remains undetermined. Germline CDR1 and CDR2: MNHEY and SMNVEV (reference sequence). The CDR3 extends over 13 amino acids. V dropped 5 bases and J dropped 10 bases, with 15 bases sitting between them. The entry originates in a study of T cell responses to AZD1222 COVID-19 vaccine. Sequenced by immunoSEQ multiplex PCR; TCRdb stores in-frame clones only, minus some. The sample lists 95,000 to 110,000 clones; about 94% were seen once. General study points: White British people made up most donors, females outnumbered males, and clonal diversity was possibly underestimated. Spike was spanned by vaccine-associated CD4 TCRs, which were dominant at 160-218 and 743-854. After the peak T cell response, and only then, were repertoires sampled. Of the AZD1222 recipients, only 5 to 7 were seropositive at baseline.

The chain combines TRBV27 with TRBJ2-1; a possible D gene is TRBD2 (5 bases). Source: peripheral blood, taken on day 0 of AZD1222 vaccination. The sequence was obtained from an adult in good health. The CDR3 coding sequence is TGTGCCAGCAGTCTCGAATGGACTGGCGAGCAGTTCTTC. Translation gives CASSLEWTGEQFF.